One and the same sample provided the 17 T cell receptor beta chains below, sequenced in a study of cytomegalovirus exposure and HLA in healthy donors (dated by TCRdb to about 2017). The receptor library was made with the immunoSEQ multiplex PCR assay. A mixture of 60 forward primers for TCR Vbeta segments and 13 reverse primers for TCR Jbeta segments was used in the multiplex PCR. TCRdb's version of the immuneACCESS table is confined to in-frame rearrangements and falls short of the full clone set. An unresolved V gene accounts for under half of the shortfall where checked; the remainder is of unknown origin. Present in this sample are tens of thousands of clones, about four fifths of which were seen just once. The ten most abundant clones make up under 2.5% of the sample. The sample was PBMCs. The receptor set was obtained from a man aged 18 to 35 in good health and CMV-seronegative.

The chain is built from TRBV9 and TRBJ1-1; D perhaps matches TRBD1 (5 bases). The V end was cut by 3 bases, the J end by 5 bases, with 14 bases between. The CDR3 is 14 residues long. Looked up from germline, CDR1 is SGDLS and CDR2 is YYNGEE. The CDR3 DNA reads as TGTGCCAGCAGCGCCTCGGGGGATTGGACTGAAGCTTTCTTT. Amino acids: CASSASGDWTEAFF. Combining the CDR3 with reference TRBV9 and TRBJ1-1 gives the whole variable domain DSGVTQTPKHLITATGQRVTLRCSPRSGDLSVYWYQQSLDQGLQFLIQYYNGEERAKGNILERFSAQQFPDLHSELNLSSLELGDSALYFCASSASGDWTEAFFGQGTRLTVV.

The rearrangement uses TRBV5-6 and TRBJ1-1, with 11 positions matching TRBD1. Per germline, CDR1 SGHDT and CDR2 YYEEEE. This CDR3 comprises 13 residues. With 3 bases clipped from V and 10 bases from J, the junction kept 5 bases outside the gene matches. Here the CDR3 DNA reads TGTGCCAGCAGCTCCGGACAGGGGGCAGCAGCTTTCTTT. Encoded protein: CASSSGQGAAAFF.

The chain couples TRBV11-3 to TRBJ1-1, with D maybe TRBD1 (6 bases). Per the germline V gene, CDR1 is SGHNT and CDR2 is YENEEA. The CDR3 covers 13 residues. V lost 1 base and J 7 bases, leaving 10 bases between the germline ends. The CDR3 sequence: CASSLGDTSEAFF. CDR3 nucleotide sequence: TGTGCCAGCAGCTTAGGGGACACTAGTGAAGCTTTCTTT.

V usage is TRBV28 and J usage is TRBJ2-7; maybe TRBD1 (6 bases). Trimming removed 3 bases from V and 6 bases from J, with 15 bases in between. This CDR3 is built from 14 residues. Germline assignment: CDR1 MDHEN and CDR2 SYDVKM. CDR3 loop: CASSFSKGVGEQYF. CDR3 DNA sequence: TGTGCCAGCAGTTTTTCAAAGGGGGTTGGCGAGCAGTACTTC.

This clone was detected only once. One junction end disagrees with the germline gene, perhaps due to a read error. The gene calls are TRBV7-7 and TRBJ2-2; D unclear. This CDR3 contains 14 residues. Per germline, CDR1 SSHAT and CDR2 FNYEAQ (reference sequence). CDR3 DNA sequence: TGTGCTAGCAGCCTCTCAGGTTTCACCGGGGAGCTGTTTTTT. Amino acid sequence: CASSLSGFTGELFF.

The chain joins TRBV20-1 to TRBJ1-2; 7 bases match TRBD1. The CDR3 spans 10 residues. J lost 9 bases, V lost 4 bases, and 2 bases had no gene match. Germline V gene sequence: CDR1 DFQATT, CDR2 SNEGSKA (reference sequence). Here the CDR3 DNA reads TGCAGTGCTAAGGGGGCAAGCTACACCTTC. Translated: CSAKGASYTF.

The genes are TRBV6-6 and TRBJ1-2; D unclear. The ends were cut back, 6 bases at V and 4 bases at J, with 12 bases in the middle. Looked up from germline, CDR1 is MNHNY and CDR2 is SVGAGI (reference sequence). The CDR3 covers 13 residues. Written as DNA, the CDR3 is TGTGCCAGCAGGGTCCGAGCCACCTATGGCTACACCTTC. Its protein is CASRVRATYGYTF.

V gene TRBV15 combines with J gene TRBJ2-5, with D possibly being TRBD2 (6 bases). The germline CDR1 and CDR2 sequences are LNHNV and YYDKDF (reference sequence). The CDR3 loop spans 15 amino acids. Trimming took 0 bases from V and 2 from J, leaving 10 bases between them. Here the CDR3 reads CATSRDLGGQETQYF. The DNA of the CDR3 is TGTGCCACCAGCAGAGATCTGGGAGGTCAAGAGACCCAGTACTTC.

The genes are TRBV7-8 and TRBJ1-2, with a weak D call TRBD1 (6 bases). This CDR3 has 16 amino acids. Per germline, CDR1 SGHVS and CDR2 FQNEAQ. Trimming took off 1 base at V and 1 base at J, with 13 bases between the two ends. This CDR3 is CASSLGGLWGNYGYTF. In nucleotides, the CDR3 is TGTGCCAGCAGCTTAGGGGGGCTCTGGGGTAACTATGGCTACACCTTC.

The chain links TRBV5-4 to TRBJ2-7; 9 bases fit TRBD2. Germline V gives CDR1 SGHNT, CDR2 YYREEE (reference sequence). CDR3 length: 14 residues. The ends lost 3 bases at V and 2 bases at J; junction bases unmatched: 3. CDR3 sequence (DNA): TGTGCCAGCAGCTGGGGACTAGCAACCTACGAGCAGTACTTC. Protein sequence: CASSWGLATYEQYF.

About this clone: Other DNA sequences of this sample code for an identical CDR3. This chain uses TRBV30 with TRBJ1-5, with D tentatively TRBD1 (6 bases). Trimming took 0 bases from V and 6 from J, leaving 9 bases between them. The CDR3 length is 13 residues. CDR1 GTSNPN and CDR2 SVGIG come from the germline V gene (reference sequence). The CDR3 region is CAWSVQGGQPQHF. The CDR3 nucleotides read TGTGCCTGGAGTGTACAGGGCGGTCAGCCCCAGCATTTT.

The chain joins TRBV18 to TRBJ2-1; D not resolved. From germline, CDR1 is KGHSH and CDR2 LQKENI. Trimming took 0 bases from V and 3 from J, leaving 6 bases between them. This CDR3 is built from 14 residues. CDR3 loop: CASSPPGVYNEQFF. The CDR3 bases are TGTGCCAGCTCACCACCGGGCGTCTACAATGAGCAGTTCTTC.

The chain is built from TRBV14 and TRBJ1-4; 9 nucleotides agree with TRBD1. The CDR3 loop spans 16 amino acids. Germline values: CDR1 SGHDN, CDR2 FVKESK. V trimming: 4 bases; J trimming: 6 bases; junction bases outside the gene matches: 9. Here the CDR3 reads CASSPGQGKDYEKLFF. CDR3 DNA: TGTGCCAGCAGCCCTGGACAGGGGAAGGATTATGAAAAACTGTTTTTT.

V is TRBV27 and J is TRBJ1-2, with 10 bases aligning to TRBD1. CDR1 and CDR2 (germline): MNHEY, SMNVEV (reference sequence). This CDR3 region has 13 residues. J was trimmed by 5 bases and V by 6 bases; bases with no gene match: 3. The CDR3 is CASSPGQGYGYTF. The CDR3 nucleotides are TGTGCCAGCAGCCCGGGACAGGGGTATGGCTACACCTTC.

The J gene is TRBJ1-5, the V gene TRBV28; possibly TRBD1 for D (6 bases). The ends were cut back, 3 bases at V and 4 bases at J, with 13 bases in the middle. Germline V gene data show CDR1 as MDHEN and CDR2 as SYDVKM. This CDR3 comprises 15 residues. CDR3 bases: TGTGCCAGCAGTTTGGGGACATTACAGAATCAGCCCCAGCATTTT. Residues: CASSLGTLQNQPQHF.

CDR3 nucleotides: TGTGCCAGCAGGGACGGGACAGGGGACATAAAGAACACTGAAGCTTTCTTT. This encodes CASRDGTGDIKNTEAFF. The chain carries TRBV7-9 and TRBJ1-1, with 10 bases identical to TRBD1. The CDR3 loop spans 17 amino acids. Trimming took 6 bases from V and 1 from J; bases not matched to a gene: 11. The germline CDR1 and CDR2 sequences are SEHNR and FQNEAQ (reference sequence). Drawing the rest from reference TRBV7-9 and TRBJ1-1, the complete variable domain is DTGVSQNPRHKITKRGQNVTFRCDPISEHNRLYWYRQTLGQGPEFLTYFQNEAQLEKSRLLSDRFSAERPKGSFSTLEIQRTEQGDSAMYLCASRDGTGDIKNTEAFFGQGTRLTVV.

The CDR3 nucleotides are TGTGCCAGCAGTTCCTCACTAGCGGGAGCCAAAAACATTCAGTACTTC. It specifies CASSSSLAGAKNIQYF. The chain is built from TRBV6-9 and TRBJ2-4; 9 bases map to TRBD2. Trimming cost V 4 bases and J 0 bases; bases outside gene matches: 4. CDR3 length equals 16 residues. The germline gives CDR1 MNHGY, CDR2 SVAAGI.